This T cell receptor (beta chain) stems from a study of a mutant IDH1 vaccine in newly diagnosed glioma. Overall study: The first vaccination came 4-6 weeks after radiotherapy alone, or with temozolomide cycles. Receipt of radiotherapy, temozolomide, or both preceded the study, and most received both.

This sample's time point: week 23, last vaccination. Doses of 300 ug of mutant IDH1 20-mer peptide were given with topical imiquimod. Astrocytomas that were new, WHO grade 3 or 4, IDH1-mutant and ATRX-lost were present in the donors. Sequencing used immunoSEQ multiplex PCR; TCRdb keeps in-frame clones, though not all of them. The repertoire includes 70,000 to 95,000 clones, approximately 85% of them detected once, and approximately 0.8% sits in the top ten. On this clone: The target antigen is unknown.

There are 14 residues in the CDR3. The sample here was PBMCs, taken from a glioma patient whose treatment included an IDH1 peptide vaccine. This sequence was found in a woman aged 45-60 years with glioma. The rearrangement links TRBV21-1 to TRBJ2-4; TRBD1, as called in the table, went unchecked against the DNA. TRBV21-1 is a known pseudogene. The CDR3 nucleotides are TGTGCCAGCAGCACCAGACAGGGGACCGACATTCAGTACTTC. Its protein product is CASSTRQGTDIQYF.